What follows is one TCR beta chain and its context. No antigen is known for it. No clone much larger than this one lies a single base away; base qualities are absent. Reading the label with the study, this specimen's time point is: eleven to twelve months on ibrutinib. Approximately 2 micrograms of genomic DNA were extracted from cryopreserved PBMCs for TCR beta library preparation. Longitudinal blood samples from CLL patients receiving ibrutinib monotherapy were subjected to high-throughput TCR beta sequencing. The patients were enrolled in a single-center, open-label phase 2 trial of ibrutinib monotherapy. Each clonotype received, on average, approximately 9.9x coverage in deep resolution sequencing performed on a MiSeq, where the target depth lay between 1 in 1 million and 1 in 200,000 T cells. TCR beta libraries were generated with the immunoSEQ hsTCRB Kit. Processing in the source paper ran as follows. Data were analyzed with ImmunoSEQ Data Assistant and ImmunoSEQ Analyzer, with V, D and J genes assigned per IMGT definitions. Clonality, which ranges from 0 to 1, was calculated as one minus the normalized Shannon entropy of productive rearrangement frequencies. Public clonotype analysis was restricted to overrepresented clonotypes comprising at least 0.05% of each patient's repertoire. Repertoires from roughly 13 age-matched healthy donors in immuneACCESS were used as clonality controls. The immuneACCESS repertoire file appears here via TCRdb, limited to in-frame rearrangements. These files lack a portion of the clones; in checked studies, under half of the deficit traces to unresolved V genes, and the cause of the others is not known. From that table come the V and J calls and clone size; the DNA was used to work out D and trimming. For this sample there are roughly 200,000 clones; more than 65% appear just once. The top ten hold approximately 6.3% of the sample.

This sample stems from a study of cytotoxic CD8 clonotypes in ibrutinib-treated CLL (dated by TCRdb to about 2021). General notes on the study: The cohort included some 14 treatment-naive and about a dozen relapsed/refractory patients; 17 were IGHV unmutated. Responses were partial in approximately 24 patients and complete in 2; after median around 65 months follow-up, 14 stayed in remission and approximately twelve progressed. Response samples were obtained after a median of around eleven months of treatment, with a range of about 6 to 36 months. On average, each sample had approximately 260,000 productive templates and under 95,000 productive rearrangements. Longitudinal samples were obtainable from about 30% of the roughly 90 participants in the trial. Cryopreserved peripheral blood mononuclear cells were obtained before treatment, at response, and at either sustained remission or disease progression. Every sample from remission and from progressive disease was obtained while the patients were still on ibrutinib. Results the study describes overall, beyond this receptor: Public clonotypes were found to be uncommon and were observed to contract or remain stable during treatment; the increase in clonality was shown to reflect expansion of private clonotypes at ibrutinib response. Clonality rose at ibrutinib response, remained stable during sustained remission, and dropped back toward baseline at progression. Sampling times were not matched between sustained-remission and progressing patients, and lymph node repertoires were not studied. At baseline, clonality was higher than in age-matched healthy donors and showed a strong correlation with circulating CD8+ T-cell counts.

This clonotype was sampled from a human donor with chronic lymphocytic leukemia. The sample consisted of PBMCs, taken after 12 months of ibrutinib treatment.

In nucleotide form, the sequence is TGTGCCAGCAGACAGGGCAGCCCCAACTCCTACGAGCAGTACTTC. It translates to CASRQGSPNSYEQYF. Here the chain combines TRBV6-5 and TRBJ2-7, and the D gene may be TRBD1, 6 bases matching. Counted from cysteine to phenylalanine, this CDR3 has 15 amino acids. Only CDR3 DNA is held: 45 bases, read in frame from base 1. The germline V gene sets CDR1 to MNHEY and CDR2 to SVGAGI. V loses 6 bases, J loses 0 bases, and the germline ends lie 15 bases apart.